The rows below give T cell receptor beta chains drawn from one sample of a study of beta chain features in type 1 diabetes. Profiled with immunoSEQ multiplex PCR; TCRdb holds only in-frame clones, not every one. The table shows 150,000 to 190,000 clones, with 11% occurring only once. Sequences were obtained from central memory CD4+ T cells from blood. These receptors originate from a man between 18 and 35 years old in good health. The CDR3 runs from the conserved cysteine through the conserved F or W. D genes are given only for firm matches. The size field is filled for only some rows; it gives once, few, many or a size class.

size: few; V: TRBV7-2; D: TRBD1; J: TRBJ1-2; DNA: TGTGCCAGCAGCTCCAGAGGTGGAGGGACAGGCTACTATGGCTACACCTTC; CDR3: CASSSRGGGTGYYGYTF
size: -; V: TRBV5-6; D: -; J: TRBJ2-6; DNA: TGTGCCAGCAGATTGAGAGGGTCTGGGGCCAACGTCCTGACTTTC; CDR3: CASRLRGSGANVLTF
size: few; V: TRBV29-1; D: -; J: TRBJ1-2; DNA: TGCAGCGTTGAACACAGGGCCTACACCTTC; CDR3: CSVEHRAYTF
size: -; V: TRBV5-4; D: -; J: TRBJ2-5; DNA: TGTGCCAGCAGCTTGGGAAGCAGGGGAGGCGAGACCCAGTACTTC; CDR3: CASSLGSRGGETQYF
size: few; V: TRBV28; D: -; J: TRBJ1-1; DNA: TGTGCCAGCAGGCCTATCGTCAGGGATTCAAACACTGAAGCTTTCTTT; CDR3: CASRPIVRDSNTEAFF
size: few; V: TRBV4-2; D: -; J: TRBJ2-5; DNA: TGTGCCAGCAGCCAAGACCGGGTACGGGGGGGACAGGAGACCCAGTACTTC; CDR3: CASSQDRVRGGQETQYF
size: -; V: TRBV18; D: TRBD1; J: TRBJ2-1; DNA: TGTGCCAGCTCACCTATACCGGGACAGGGTTACAATGAGCAGTTCTTC; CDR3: CASSPIPGQGYNEQFF
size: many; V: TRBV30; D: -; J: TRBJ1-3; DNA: TGTGCCTGGATCAAAAGGGGAGGACGAGGAAACACCATATATTTT; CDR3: CAWIKRGGRGNTIYF
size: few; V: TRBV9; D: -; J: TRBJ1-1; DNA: TGTGCCAGCAGCGTAGGACAGATCAACACTGAAGCTTTCTTT; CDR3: CASSVGQINTEAFF
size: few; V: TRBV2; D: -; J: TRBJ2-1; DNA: TGTGCCAGCAGCCTCAGGGCCCTCTACAATGAGCAGTTCTTC; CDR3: CASSLRALYNEQFF
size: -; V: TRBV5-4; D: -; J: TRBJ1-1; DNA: TGTGCCAGCAGCTTGGAAGGGGCCAAAAACACTGAAGCTTTCTTT; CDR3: CASSLEGAKNTEAFF
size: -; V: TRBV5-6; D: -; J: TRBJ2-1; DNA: TGTGCCAGCAGCTTGGAAAACGGACATGCCAATGAGCAGTTCTTC; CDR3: CASSLENGHANEQFF
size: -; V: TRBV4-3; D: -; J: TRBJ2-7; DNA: TGCGCCAGCAGCCAAGGTACCGGGACCGAGCAGTACTTC; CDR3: CASSQGTGTEQYF
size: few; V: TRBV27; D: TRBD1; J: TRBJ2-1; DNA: TGTGCCAGCTTAAGACAGGGCGTTAAGGTTTCACACAATGAGCAGTTCTTC; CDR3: CASLRQGVKVSHNEQFF
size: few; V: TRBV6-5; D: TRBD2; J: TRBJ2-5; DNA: TGTGCCAGTGGGACTAGCGGGCTTCCTGCCCAGTACTTC; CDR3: CASGTSGLPAQYF
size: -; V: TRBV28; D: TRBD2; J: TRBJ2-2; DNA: TGTGCCAGCAGTCCGCGACTAGCGGGGGGCCGCACCGGGGAGCTGTTTTTT; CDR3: CASSPRLAGGRTGELFF
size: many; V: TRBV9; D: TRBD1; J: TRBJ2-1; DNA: TGTGCCAGCAGCATCAGGGACAGGCCCTACAATGAGCAGTTCTTC; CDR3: CASSIRDRPYNEQFF
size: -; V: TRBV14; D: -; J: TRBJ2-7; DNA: TGTGCCAGCAGCCAGAGGGGCGGAGCCTACGAGCAGTACTTC; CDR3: CASSQRGGAYEQYF
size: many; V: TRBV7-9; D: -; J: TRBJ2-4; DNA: TGTGCCAGCAGCTTAGGAGGGACGCACATTCAGTACTTC; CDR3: CASSLGGTHIQYF
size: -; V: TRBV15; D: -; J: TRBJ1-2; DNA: TGTGCCACCAGCAGGGGACCAGGGAGAGGCACCTTC; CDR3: CATSRGPGRGTF
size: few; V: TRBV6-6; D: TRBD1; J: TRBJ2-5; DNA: TGTGCCAGCAGTAGGGACAGGGTGGGAGGGGACTTC; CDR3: CASSRDRVGGDF
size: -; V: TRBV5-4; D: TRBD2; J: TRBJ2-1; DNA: TGTGCCAGCAGCCTACCGGGGAGCGGGAGGCGCGGTGAGCAGTTCTTC; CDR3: CASSLPGSGRRGEQFF
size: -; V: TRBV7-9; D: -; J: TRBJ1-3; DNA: TGTGCCAGCAGCTCTACAGAGGGAGGAAACACCATATATTTT; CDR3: CASSSTEGGNTIYF
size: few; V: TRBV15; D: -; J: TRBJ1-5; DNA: TGTGCCACCAGCAGAGAAGTAAATCGGCCCCAGCATTTT; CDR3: CATSREVNRPQHF
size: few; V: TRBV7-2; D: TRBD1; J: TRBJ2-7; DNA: TGTGCCAGCAGCTTGACAGGGTACGAGCAGTACTTC; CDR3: CASSLTGYEQYF
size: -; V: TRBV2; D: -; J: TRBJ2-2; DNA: TGTGCCAGCGGGAGCCGGGAGCGTAACACCGGGGAGCTGTTTTTT; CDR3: CASGSRERNTGELFF
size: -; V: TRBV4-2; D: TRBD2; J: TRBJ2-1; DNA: TGTGCCAGCAGCCAAGAGAGGATAGCGGGGGGGCGAAATGAGCAGTTCTTC; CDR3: CASSQERIAGGRNEQFF
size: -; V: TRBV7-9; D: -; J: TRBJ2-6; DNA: TGTGCCAGCAGCTCTGTGGGTTCTGGGGCCAACGTCCTGACTTTC; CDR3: CASSSVGSGANVLTF
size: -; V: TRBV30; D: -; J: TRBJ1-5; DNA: TGTGCCTGGAGTGGGGTGATTAGCAATCAGCCCCAGCATTTT; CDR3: CAWSGVISNQPQHF
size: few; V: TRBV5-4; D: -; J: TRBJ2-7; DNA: TGTGCCAGCAGCCTCGGAGGACACGGACCGGGCGAGCAGTACTTC; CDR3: CASSLGGHGPGEQYF
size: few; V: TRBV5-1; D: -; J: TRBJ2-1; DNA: TGCGCCAGCAGCTTGAACCCAGGGCTCAATGAGCAGTTCTTC; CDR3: CASSLNPGLNEQFF
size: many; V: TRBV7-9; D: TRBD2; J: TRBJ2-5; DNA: TGTGCCAGCAGCTTAGCGGGAGGGGAGACCCAGTACTTC; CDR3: CASSLAGGETQYF